The clone carrying this T cell receptor beta chain was seen ten or more times. RNA transcripts yielded amplified TCR beta CDR3 regions. The study used the HTBI primer set for a first-round RT-PCR of the TCR CDR3. TCRdb itself ran the multiplex PCR reads through MiXCR, one entry per CDR3 protein. The sample lists fewer than 900,000 distinct CDR3 sequences; 15% to 20% were seen once. These data are taken from a study of T cells in Graves' hyperthyroidism and ophthalmopathy. Blood was obtained at the first hyperthyroidism diagnosis, which preceded any ophthalmopathy symptoms. The germline CDR1 and CDR2 sequences are SGHAT and FQNNGV. Trimming cost V 5 bases and J 0 bases, with 16 bases left between them. This CDR3 region has 16 residues.

The genes are TRBV11-2 and TRBJ1-1; D gene unclear. This receptor was taken from a woman between 50 and 59 years old with Graves' hyperthyroidism that later progressed to Graves' ophthalmopathy. Sequencing was done on a sample of blood. CDR3 sequence: CASSDIGHPLNTEAFF. CDR3 DNA: TGTGCCAGCAGCGATATTGGGCATCCGTTGAACACTGAAGCTTTCTTT.